This is a list of T cell receptor beta chains from one sample in a study of blood T cells in healthy people across ages. TCRdb re-called the 5' RACE reads through MiXCR, storing one row per CDR3 protein. The sample holds some 930,000 distinct CDR3 sequences, 25% to 35% seen once. The sample was also linked to a second study, of T cells of mothers and their children.

The sequencing input was blood. Receptors were obtained from a woman aged 40 to 50 in good health. The CDR3 runs from the conserved cysteine through the conserved F or W. The order of the fields is D gene, clone size, J gene, V gene, CDR3 DNA, CDR3 protein. D genes are given only for firm matches. A row's size may be missing; if present it is once, few, many or a size class.

TRBD2,NA,TRBJ2-1,TRBV4-1,TGCGCCAGCAGCCAACTCGGCGGGGGGGTTGGCAATGAGCAGTTCTTC,CASSQLGGGVGNEQFF
NA,few,TRBJ1-2,TRBV7-3,TGTGCCAGCAGCCCTGACAAGGATCGAGGCTACACCTTC,CASSPDKDRGYTF
TRBD1,many,TRBJ2-1,TRBV6-2/TRBV6-3,TGTGCCAGCAGGGGACAGGGGGCCTCCTACAATGAGCAGTTCTTC,CASRGQGASYNEQFF
NA,NA,TRBJ1-4,TRBV4-1,TGCGCCAGCAGCCAAGAGCTCGGTGTACCTGGATCGGAAAAACTGTTTTTT,CASSQELGVPGSEKLFF
NA,many,TRBJ2-5,TRBV5-5,TGTGCCAGCAGCTTGGCTACGAGTGGAGAGACCCAGTACTTC,CASSLATSGETQYF
NA,few,TRBJ1-1,TRBV6-5,TGTGCCAGCACTCCAGAGTGGGGTTCCACTGAAGCTTTCTTT,CASTPEWGSTEAFF
TRBD1,many,TRBJ2-7,TRBV12-3/TRBV12-4,TGTGCCAGCAGTTTTGTACAGGGGAACTCCTACGAGCAGTACTTC,CASSFVQGNSYEQYF
NA,NA,TRBJ1-4,TRBV7-9,TGTGCCAGCAGCCGTCGCCAACATGATGAAAAACTGTTTTTT,CASSRRQHDEKLFF
NA,few,TRBJ2-4,TRBV20-1,TGCAGTGCTAGAGATGGGGGAAAAAACGTTCAGTACTTC,CSARDGGKNVQYF
NA,many,TRBJ1-2,TRBV12-3/TRBV12-4,TGTGCCAGCACCCCGGGGACCCTCGGGAACTATGGCTACACCTTC,CASTPGTLGNYGYTF
NA,few,TRBJ1-2,TRBV7-8,TGTGCCAGCAGCCCGCGGACGGCCTCCTATGGCTACACCTTC,CASSPRTASYGYTF
TRBD1,NA,TRBJ1-5,TRBV27,TGTGCCAGCAGTCAGACAGGGGGATGGTCGCGGCAGCCCCAGCATTTT,CASSQTGGWSRQPQHF
NA,NA,TRBJ1-5,TRBV7-9,TGTGCCAGCAGCTCCACCCAGGGTCTCGGCAATCAGCCCCAGCATTTT,CASSSTQGLGNQPQHF
NA,NA,TRBJ2-1,TRBV20-1,TGCAGTGCCCTATTAGGGGGACGGGGCGACAATGAGCAGTTCTTC,CSALLGGRGDNEQFF
TRBD1,NA,TRBJ2-5,TRBV5-1,TGCGCCAGCAGCTTGGCCGGGACAGCCGAAGAGACCCAGTACTTC,CASSLAGTAEETQYF
NA,NA,TRBJ2-2,TRBV7-9,TGTGCCAGCAGCCCATCCGGGACTTCAACCGGGGAGCTGTTTTTT,CASSPSGTSTGELFF
TRBD1,few,TRBJ2-7,TRBV6-1,TGTGCCACCTTTCGTGGACAGGGCTCCTGCGAGCAGTACTTC,CATFRGQGSCEQYF
NA,many,TRBJ2-7,TRBV5-6,TGTGCCAGTACTAGGGGGGGAAGCTACGAGCAGTACTTC,CASTRGGSYEQYF
NA,NA,TRBJ2-7,TRBV6-2/TRBV6-3,TGTGCCAGCAGTTCGGTTACTCTATGGGAGCAGTACTTC,CASSSVTLWEQYF
TRBD1,many,TRBJ2-7,TRBV10-2,TGCGCCAGCAGTGGTACCGGGACAGGGTTGGACGAGCAGTACTTC,CASSGTGTGLDEQYF
NA,many,TRBJ1-6,TRBV20-1,TGCAGTGCTAGGCGCACGGGACAAAGACAGAATTCACCCCTCCACTTT,CSARRTGQRQNSPLHF
NA,NA,TRBJ1-1,TRBV5-6,TGTGCCAGCAGCTTTGGTGGGGGGGATGAAGCTTTCTTT,CASSFGGGDEAFF
NA,NA,TRBJ1-1,TRBV5-1,TGCGCCAGCGCCCCAACACAGGGACGTAGTGAAGCTTTCTTT,CASAPTQGRSEAFF
TRBD1,many,TRBJ1-5,TRBV12-3/TRBV12-4,TGTGCCAGCAGCTGGGACAGGGTCGATCAGCCCCAGCATTTT,CASSWDRVDQPQHF
TRBD1,NA,TRBJ1-1,TRBV3-1,TGTGCCAGCAGCGCACAGGGGGCTGGGAACACTGAAGCTTTCTTT,CASSAQGAGNTEAFF
NA,NA,TRBJ2-7,TRBV12-3/TRBV12-4,TGTGCCAGCAGTAAGGGAGGCGGTTCCTACGAGCAGTACTTC,CASSKGGGSYEQYF
NA,many,TRBJ2-1,TRBV7-3,TGTGCCAGCAGCTTAACGAGCGACGGGGGGCAGTACAATGAGCAGTTCTTC,CASSLTSDGGQYNEQFF
NA,many,TRBJ2-7,TRBV7-2,TGTGCCAGCAGCAGCCGCGGGACCTTCTACGAGCAGTACTTC,CASSSRGTFYEQYF
TRBD1,NA,TRBJ1-2,TRBV20-1,TGCAGTGCTAGTCCCGGGACAGGGCACGGCTACACCTTC,CSASPGTGHGYTF
NA,many,TRBJ2-5,TRBV4-2,TGTGCCAGCAGCCTGTCGGACGGAAATCAAGAGACCCAGTACTTC,CASSLSDGNQETQYF
TRBD1,many,TRBJ2-7,TRBV29-1,TGCAGCGGCAAGACAGGGACCTACGAGCAGTACTTC,CSGKTGTYEQYF
TRBD2,few,TRBJ2-2,TRBV20-1,TGCAGTGCTAGAGAGCTAGCGGGGGGGGACACCGGGGAGCTGTTTTTT,CSARELAGGDTGELFF
NA,few,TRBJ2-7,TRBV5-1,TGCGCCAGCGGCGGGGTCACATTAAGCGAGCAGTACTTC,CASGGVTLSEQYF
TRBD2,NA,TRBJ2-2,TRBV6-2/TRBV6-3,TGTGCCAGCAGTCGACTAGTGCGGGGGTTCACCGGGGAGCTGTTTTTT,CASSRLVRGFTGELFF
NA,few,TRBJ2-7,TRBV6-4,TGTGCCAGCAGTGACGGGGCCGGCGAGCAGTACTTC,CASSDGAGEQYF
NA,NA,TRBJ2-3,TRBV29-1,TGCAGCGTTGGTCTCACAGATACGCAGTATTTT,CSVGLTDTQYF
TRBD2,NA,TRBJ2-1,TRBV3-1,TGTGCCAGCAGCCCCAGCGGGGGGGTCTTTTCCGAGCAGTTCTTC,CASSPSGGVFSEQFF
TRBD2,many,TRBJ2-5,TRBV9,TGTGCCAGCAGCCCCCGCGGGCGGGGGGGCCCAGAGACCCAGTACTTC,CASSPRGRGGPETQYF
TRBD1,NA,TRBJ1-1,TRBV5-1,TGCGCCAGCAGCGAAGGGGACAGGGAAGCCACTGAAGCTTTCTTT,CASSEGDREATEAFF